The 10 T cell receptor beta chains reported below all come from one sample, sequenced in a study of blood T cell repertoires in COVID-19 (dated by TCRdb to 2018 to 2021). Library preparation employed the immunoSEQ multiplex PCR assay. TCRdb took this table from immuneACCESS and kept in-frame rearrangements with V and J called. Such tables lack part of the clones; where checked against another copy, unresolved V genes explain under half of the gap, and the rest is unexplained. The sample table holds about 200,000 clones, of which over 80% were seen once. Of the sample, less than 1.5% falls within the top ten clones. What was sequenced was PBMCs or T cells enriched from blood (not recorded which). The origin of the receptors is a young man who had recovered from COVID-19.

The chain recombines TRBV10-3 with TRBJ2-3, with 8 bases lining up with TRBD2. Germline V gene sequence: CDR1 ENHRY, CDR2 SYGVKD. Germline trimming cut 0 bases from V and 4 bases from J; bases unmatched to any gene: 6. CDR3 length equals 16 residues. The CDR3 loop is CAISESPGGPADTQYF. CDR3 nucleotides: TGTGCCATCAGTGAGTCGCCGGGAGGGCCTGCAGATACGCAGTATTTT.

The CDR3 coding sequence is TGTGCCAGTAGTAACTACGGCGGCTTCTCTGGAAACACCATATATTTT. Translating it yields CASSNYGGFSGNTIYF. The chain recombines TRBV19 with TRBJ1-3, with unresolved D. In germline, CDR1 is LNHDA, CDR2 SQIVND (reference sequence). This CDR3 is 16 amino acids long. Trimming cost V 4 bases and J 0 bases, with 13 bases left between them.

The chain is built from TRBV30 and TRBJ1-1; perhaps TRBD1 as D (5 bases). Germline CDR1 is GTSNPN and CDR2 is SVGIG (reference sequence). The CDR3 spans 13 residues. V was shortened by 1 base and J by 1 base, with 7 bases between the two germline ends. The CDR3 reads CAWSDGGNTEAFF. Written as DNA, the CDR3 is TGTGCCTGGAGTGACGGGGGGAACACTGAAGCTTTCTTT.

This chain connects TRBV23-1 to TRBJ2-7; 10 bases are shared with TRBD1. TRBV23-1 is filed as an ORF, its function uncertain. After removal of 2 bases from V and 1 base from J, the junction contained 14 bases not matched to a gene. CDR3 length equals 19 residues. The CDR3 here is CASSQGGDRGHSGSYEQYF. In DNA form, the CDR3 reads TGCGCCAGCAGTCAAGGTGGAGACAGGGGGCATTCAGGATCCTACGAGCAGTACTTC.

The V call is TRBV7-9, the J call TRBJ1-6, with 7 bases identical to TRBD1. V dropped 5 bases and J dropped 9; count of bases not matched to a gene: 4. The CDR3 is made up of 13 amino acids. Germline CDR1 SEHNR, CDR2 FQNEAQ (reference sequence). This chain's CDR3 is CASSATGTSPLHF. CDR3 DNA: TGTGCCAGCAGCGCGACAGGGACTTCACCCCTCCACTTT. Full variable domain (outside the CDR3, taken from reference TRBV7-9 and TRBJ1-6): DTGVSQNPRHKITKRGQNVTFRCDPISEHNRLYWYRQTLGQGPEFLTYFQNEAQLEKSRLLSDRFSAERPKGSFSTLEIQRTEQGDSAMYLCASSATGTSPLHFGNGTRLTVT.

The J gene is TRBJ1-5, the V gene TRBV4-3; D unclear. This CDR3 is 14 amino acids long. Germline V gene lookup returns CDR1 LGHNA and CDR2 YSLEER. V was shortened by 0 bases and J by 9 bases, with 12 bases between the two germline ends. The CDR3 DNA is TGCGCCAGCAGCCAAGATCGCGGGTCAGGGCCCCAGCATTTT. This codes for CASSQDRGSGPQHF.

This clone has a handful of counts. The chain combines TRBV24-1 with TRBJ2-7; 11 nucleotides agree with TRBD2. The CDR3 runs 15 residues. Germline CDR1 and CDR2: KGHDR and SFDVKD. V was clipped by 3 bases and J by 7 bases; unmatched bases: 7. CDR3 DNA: TGTGCCACCAGTGATGTAGCGGGAGGGCCGCGGGAGCAGTACTTC. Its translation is CATSDVAGGPREQYF.

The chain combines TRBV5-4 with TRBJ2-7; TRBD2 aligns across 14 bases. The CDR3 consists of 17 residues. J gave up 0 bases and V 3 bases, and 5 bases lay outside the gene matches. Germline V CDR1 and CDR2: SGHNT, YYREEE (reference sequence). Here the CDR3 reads CASSSWTSGGPSYEQYF. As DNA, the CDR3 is TGTGCCAGCAGCTCTTGGACTAGCGGGGGGCCCTCCTACGAGCAGTACTTC. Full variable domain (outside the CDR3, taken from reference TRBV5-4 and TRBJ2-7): ETGVTQSPTHLIKTRGQQVTLRCSSQSGHNTVSWYQQALGQGPQFIFQYYREEENGRGNFPPRFSGLQFPNYSSELNVNALELDDSALYLCASSSWTSGGPSYEQYFGPGTRLTVT.

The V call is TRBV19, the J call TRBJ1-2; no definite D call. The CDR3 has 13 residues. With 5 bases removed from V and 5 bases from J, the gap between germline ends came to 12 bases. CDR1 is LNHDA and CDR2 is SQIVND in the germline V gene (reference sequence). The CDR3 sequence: CASSVARAYGYTF. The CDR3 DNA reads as TGTGCCAGTAGTGTAGCCAGAGCGTATGGCTACACCTTC.

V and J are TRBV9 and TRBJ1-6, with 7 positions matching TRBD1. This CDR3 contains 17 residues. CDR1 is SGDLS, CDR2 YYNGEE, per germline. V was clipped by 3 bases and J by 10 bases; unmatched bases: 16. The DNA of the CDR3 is TGTGCCAGCAGCGAAAACCCCGGGACAGCAGGTGGATCACCCCTCCACTTT. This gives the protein CASSENPGTAGGSPLHF.